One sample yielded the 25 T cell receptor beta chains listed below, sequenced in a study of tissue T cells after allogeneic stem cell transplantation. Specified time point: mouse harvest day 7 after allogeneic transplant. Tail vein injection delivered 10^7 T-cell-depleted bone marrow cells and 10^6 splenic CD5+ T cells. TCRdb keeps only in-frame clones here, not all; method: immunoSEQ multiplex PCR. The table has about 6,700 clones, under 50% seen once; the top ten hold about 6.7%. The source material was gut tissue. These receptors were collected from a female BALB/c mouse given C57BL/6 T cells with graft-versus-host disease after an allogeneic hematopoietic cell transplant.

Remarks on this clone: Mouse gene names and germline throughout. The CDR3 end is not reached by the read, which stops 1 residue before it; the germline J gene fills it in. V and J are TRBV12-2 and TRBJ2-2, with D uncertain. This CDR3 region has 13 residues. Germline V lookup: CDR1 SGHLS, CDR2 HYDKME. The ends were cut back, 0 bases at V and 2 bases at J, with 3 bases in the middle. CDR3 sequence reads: CASSLWNTGQLYF. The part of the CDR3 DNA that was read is TGTGCCAGCTCTCTCTGGAACACCGGGCAGCTCTAC. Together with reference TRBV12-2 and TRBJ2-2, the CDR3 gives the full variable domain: NSGVVQSPRYIIKGKGERSILKCIPISGHLSVAWYQQTQGQELKFFIQHYDKMERDKGNLPSRFSVQQFDDYHSEMNMSALELEDSAVYFCASSLWNTGQLYFGEGSKLTVL.

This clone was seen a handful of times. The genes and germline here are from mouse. The CDR3 loop reads CASSLDSYEQYF. The covered CDR3 bases are TGTGCAAGCAGCTTAGACAGCTATGAACAGTAC. The chain combines TRBV16 with TRBJ2-7; no definite D call. The read finishes 1 residue shy of the CDR3 end, and the germline J gene is used to complete it. CDR1 and CDR2 from the germline V gene are SGHSA and FRNQAP. The V end lost 0 bases, the J end lost 3 bases, and 3 bases lay between the germline ends. The CDR3 sequence is 12 residues long.

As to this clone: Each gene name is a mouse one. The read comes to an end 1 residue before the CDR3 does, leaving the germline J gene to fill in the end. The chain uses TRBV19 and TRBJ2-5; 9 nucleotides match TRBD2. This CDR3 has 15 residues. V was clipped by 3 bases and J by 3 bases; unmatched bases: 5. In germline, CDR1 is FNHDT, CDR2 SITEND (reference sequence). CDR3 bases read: TGTGCCAGCAGTAGACTGGGGGTTGGTCAAGACACCCAGTAC. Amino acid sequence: CASSRLGVGQDTQY. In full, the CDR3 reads CASSRLGVGQDTQYF.

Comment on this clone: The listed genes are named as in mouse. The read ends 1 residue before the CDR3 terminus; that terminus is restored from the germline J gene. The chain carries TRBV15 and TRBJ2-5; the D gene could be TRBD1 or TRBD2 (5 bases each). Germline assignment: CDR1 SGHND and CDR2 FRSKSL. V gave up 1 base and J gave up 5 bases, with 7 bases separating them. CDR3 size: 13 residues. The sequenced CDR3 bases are TGTGCCAGCAGTTTAGGGGGACCAGACACCCAGTAC. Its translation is CASSLGGPDTQY. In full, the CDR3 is CASSLGGPDTQYF.

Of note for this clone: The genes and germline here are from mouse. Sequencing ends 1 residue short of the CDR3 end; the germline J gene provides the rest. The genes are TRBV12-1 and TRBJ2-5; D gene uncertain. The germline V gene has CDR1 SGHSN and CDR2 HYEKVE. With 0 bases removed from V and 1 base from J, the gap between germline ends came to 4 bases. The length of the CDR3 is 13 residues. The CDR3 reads CASSLAYQDTQYF. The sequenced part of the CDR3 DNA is TGTGCCAGCTCTCTCGCCTACCAAGACACCCAGTAC.

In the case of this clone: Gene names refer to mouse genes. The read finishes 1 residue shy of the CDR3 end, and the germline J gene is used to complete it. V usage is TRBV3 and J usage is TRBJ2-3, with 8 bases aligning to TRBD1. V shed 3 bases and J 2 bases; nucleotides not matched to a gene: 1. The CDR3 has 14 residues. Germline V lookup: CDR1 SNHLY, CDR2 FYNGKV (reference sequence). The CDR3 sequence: CASSFQGAAETLYF. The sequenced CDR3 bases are TGTGCCAGCAGCTTTCAGGGGGCTGCAGAAACGCTGTAT.

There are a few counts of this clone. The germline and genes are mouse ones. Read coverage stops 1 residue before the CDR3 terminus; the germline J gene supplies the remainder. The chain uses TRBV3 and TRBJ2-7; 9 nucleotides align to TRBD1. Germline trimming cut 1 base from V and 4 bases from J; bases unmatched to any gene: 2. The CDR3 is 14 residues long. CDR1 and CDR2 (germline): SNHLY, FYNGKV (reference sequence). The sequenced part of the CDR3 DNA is TGTGCCAGCAGCTTAGGCGGGACAGGGTATGAACAGTAC. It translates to CASSLGGTGYEQY. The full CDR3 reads CASSLGGTGYEQYF.

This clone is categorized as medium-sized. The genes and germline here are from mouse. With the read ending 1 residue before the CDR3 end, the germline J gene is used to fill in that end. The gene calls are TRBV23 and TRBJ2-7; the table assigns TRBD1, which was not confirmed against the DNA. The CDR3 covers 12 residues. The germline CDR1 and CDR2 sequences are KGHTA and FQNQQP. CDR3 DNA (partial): TGCTCCAGCAGTCAACAGGGTGGTGAACAGTAC. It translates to CSSSQQGGEQY. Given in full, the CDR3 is CSSSQQGGEQYF.

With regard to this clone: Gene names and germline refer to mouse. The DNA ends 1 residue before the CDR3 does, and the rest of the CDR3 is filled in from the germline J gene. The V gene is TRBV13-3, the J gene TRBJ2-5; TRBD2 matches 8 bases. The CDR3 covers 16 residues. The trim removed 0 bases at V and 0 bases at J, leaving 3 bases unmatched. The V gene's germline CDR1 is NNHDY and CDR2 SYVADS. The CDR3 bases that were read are TGTGCCAGCAGTGATGTCTGGGGGGCCAACCAAGACACCCAGTAC. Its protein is CASSDVWGANQDTQY. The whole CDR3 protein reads CASSDVWGANQDTQYF. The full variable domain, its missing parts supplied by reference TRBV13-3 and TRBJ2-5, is EAAVTQSPRSKVAVTGGKVTLSCHQTNNHDYMYWYRQDTGHGLRLIHYSYVADSTEKGDIPDGYKASRPSQENFSLILELASLSQTAVYFCASSDVWGANQDTQYFGPGTRLLVL.

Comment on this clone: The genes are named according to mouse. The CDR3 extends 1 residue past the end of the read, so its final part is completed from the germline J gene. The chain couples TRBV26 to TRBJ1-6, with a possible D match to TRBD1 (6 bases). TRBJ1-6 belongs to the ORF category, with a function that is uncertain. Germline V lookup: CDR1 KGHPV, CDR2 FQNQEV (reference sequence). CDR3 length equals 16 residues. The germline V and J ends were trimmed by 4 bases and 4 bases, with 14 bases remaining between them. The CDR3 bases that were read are TGTGCCAGCAGTCCTCCGGGACACATTTATAATTCGCCCCTCTAC. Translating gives CASSPPGHIYNSPLY. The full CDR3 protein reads CASSPPGHIYNSPLYF.

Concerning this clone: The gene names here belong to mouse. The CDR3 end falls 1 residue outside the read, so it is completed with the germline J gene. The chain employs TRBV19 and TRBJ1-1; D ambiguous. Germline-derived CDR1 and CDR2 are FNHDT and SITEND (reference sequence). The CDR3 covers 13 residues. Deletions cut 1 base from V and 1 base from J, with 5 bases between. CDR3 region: CASSIRRNTEVFF. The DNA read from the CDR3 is TGTGCCAGCAGTATACGGCGAAACACAGAAGTCTTC.

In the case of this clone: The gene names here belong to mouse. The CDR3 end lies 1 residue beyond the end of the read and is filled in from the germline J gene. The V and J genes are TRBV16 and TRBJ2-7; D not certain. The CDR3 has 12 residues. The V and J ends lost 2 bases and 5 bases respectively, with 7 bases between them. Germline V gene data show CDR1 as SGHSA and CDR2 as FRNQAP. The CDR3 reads CASSLRGNEQYF. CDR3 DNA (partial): TGTGCAAGCAGCTTACGAGGGAATGAACAGTAC. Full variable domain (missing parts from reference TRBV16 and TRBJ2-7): NAGVIQTPRHKVTGKGQEATLWCEPISGHSAVFWYRQTIVQGLEFLTYFRNQAPIDDSGMPKERFSAQMPNQSHSTLKIQSTQPQDSAVYLCASSLRGNEQYFGPGTRLTVL.

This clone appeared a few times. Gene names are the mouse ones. CDR3 sequence: CASSRDFFAETLYF. CDR3 bases read: TGTGCCAGCAGCCGGGACTTTTTTGCAGAAACGCTGTAT. This chain connects TRBV26 to TRBJ2-3; perhaps TRBD2 as D (6 bases). The read stops 1 residue short of the end of the CDR3; the missing end is completed from the germline J gene. V was trimmed by 6 bases and J by 2 bases, leaving 12 bases between them. The CDR3 is 14 amino acids. Germline assignment: CDR1 KGHPV and CDR2 FQNQEV (reference sequence).

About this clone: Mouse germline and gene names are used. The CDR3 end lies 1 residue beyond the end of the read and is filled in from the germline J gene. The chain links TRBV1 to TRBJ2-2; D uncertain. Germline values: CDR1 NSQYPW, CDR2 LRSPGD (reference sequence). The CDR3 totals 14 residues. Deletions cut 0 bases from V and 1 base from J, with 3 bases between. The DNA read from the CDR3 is TGCACCTGCAGTGCAGACAGAAACACCGGGCAGCTCTAC. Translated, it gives CTCSADRNTGQLY. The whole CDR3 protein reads CTCSADRNTGQLYF.

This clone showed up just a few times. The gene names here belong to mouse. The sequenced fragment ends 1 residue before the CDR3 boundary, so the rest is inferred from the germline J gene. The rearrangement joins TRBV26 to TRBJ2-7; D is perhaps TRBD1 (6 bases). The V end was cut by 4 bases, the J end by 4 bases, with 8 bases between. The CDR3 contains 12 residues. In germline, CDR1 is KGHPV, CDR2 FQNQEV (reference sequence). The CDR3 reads CASSRDNYEQYF. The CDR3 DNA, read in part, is TGTGCCAGCAGTCGGGACAATTATGAACAGTAC.

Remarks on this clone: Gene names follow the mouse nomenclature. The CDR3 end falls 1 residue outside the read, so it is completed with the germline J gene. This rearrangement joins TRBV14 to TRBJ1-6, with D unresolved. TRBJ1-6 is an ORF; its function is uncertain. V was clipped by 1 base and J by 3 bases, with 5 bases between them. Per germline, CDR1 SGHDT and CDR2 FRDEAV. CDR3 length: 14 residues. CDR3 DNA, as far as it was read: TGTGCCAGCAGTTTCACCAGCTATAATTCGCCCCTCTAC. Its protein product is CASSFTSYNSPLY. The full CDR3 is CASSFTSYNSPLYF.

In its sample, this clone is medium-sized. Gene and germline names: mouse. This CDR3 is CASSLETGGARETLYF. Incomplete CDR3 DNA: TGTGCAAGCAGCTTAGAGACTGGGGGGGCGCGGGAAACGCTGTAT. This rearrangement joins TRBV16 to TRBJ2-3; TRBD2 matches 12 bases. The read comes to an end 1 residue before the CDR3 does, leaving the germline J gene to fill in the end. With V trimmed by 0 bases and J by 6 bases, 4 bases remained unmatched. The germline CDR1 and CDR2 sequences are SGHSA and FRNQAP. This CDR3 comprises 16 residues.

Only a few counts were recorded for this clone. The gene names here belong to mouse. The DNA read from the CDR3 is TGTGGTGCTGGAGGGAGTCAAAACACCTTGTAC. Translation gives CGAGGSQNTLY. The entire CDR3 reads CGAGGSQNTLYF. The chain recombines TRBV20 with TRBJ2-4; unclear D gene. The read gets to within 1 residue of the CDR3 end, and the germline J gene fills in the rest. The germline V gene has CDR1 GFQATS and CDR2 STVNSAI. This CDR3 contains 12 residues. The V gene lost 5 bases and the J gene lost 0 bases, with 6 bases spanning the gap.

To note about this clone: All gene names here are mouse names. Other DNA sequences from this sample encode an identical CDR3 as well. The covered CDR3 bases are TGTGCCAGCAGTCTTACAGGAAACTATGCTGAGCAGTTC. Encoded protein: CASSLTGNYAEQF. The CDR3 in full is CASSLTGNYAEQFF. The V and J genes are TRBV26 and TRBJ2-1; weak D call: TRBD1 (5 bases). The read ends 1 residue before the CDR3 terminus; that terminus is restored from the germline J gene. The V gene lost 3 bases and the J gene lost 1 base, with 7 bases spanning the gap. Looked up from germline, CDR1 is KGHPV and CDR2 is FQNQEV (reference sequence). The CDR3 consists of 14 residues.

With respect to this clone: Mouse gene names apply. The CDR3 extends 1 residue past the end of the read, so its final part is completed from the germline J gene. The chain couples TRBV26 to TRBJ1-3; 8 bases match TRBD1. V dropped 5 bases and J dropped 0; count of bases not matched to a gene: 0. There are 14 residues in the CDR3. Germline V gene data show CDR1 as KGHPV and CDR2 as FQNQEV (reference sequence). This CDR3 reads CASSDRGSGNTLYF. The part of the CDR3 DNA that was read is TGTGCCAGCAGTGACAGGGGTTCTGGAAATACGCTCTAT.

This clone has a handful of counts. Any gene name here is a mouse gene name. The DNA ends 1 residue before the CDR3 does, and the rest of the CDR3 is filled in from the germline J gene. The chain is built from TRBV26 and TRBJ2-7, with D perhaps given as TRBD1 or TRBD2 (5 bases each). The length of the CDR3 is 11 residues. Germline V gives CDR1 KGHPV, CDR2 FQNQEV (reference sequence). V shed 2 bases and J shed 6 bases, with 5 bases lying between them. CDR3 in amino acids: CASSLGGEQYF. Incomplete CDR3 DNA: TGTGCCAGCAGTCTGGGGGGTGAACAGTAC.

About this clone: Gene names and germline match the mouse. Incomplete CDR3 DNA: TGCACCTGCAGTGCAGATCTGACAGGGGGCATTCAAAACACCTTGTAC. It translates to CTCSADLTGGIQNTLY. The full-length CDR3 reads as CTCSADLTGGIQNTLYF. V usage is TRBV1 and J usage is TRBJ2-4, with 10 bases aligning to TRBD1. The read halts 1 residue ahead of the CDR3 end, with the missing end drawn from the germline J gene. In germline, CDR1 is NSQYPW, CDR2 LRSPGD (reference sequence). The V and J ends lost 0 bases and 2 bases, in that order; junction bases with no gene match: 5. The CDR3 covers 17 residues.

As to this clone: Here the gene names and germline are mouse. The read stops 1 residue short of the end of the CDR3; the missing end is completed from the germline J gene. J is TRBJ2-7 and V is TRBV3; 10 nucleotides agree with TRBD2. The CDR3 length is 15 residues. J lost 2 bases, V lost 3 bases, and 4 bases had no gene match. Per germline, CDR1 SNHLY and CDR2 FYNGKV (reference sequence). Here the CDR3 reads CASSFRWGGPYEQYF. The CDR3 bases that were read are TGTGCCAGCAGCTTTCGCTGGGGGGGCCCCTATGAACAGTAC.

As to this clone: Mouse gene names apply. CDR3 amino acids: CASSQGLGGRVTQYF. The sequenced part of the CDR3 DNA is TGTGCCAGCAGCCAAGGACTGGGGGGGCGCGTCACCCAGTAC. The V gene is TRBV5, the J gene TRBJ2-5, with 12 bases lining up with TRBD2. The read ends 1 residue shy of where the CDR3 ends; the end is completed using the germline J gene. The trim removed 1 base at V and 8 bases at J, leaving 4 bases unmatched. Germline CDR1 reads LGHNA; CDR2 reads YNLKQL (reference sequence). The CDR3 consists of 15 residues.

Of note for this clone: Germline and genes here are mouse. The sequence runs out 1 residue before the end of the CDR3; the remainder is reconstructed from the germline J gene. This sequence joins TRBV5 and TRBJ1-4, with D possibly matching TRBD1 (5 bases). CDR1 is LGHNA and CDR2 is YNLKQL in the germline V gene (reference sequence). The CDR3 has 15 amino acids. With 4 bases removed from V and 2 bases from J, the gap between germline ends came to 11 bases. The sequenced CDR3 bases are TGTGCCAGCAGCCCCCTCGGGGGGTCCAACGAAAGATTATTT. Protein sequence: CASSPLGGSNERLF. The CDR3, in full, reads CASSPLGGSNERLFF.